Here is one TCR beta chain with its context. J lost 0 bases, V lost 5 bases, and 5 bases had no gene match. CDR1 is SQVTM, CDR2 ANQGSEA, per germline. The CDR3 has 14 residues. These data originate in a study of CD8+ T cells in alopecia areata. The authors extracted RNA and reverse transcribed it into cDNA as the sequencing template. Sequencing used immunoSEQ multiplex PCR; TCRdb keeps in-frame clones, though not all of them. The sample consists of 120,000 to 150,000 clones, over 70% of them appearing once. The sequence came from a human donor with alopecia areata. This sequence joins TRBV29-1 and TRBJ2-3; TRBD1 matches 7 bases. The source material was CD8+ T cells sorted from blood, sampled at week 0. The CDR3 is CSVKGTDSTDTQYF. As DNA, the CDR3 is TGCAGCGTTAAAGGGACAGACAGCACAGATACGCAGTATTTT.